This TCR beta chain was retrieved from a study of chemoradiotherapy in HPV16-positive cancers. This CDR3 has 15 amino acids. V shed 2 bases and J 5 bases; nucleotides not matched to a gene: 8. CDR1 KGHSH and CDR2 LQKENI come from the germline V gene. Generated by immunoSEQ multiplex PCR, the TCRdb table keeps only in-frame clones and is missing some. Of some 1,600 clones detected, around 83% appear once; the ten largest clones hold 4.5% to 6%. The material was tumor tissue, obtained from a patient who underwent chemoradiotherapy. This sequence originates from a human donor with HPV-associated anogenital cancer. The V and J genes are TRBV18 and TRBJ2-7, with 8 positions matching TRBD1. The CDR3 region is CASSPRAGGIDEQYF. CDR3 nucleotide sequence: TGTGCCAGCTCACCAAGGGCAGGGGGCATCGACGAGCAGTACTTC. The whole variable domain, filled in from reference TRBV18 and TRBJ2-7, reads NAGVMQNPRHLVRRRGQEARLRCSPMKGHSHVYWYRQLPEEGLKFMVYLQKENIIDESGMPKERFSAEFPKEGPSILRIQQVVRGDSAAYFCASSPRAGGIDEQYFGPGTRLTVT.